These T cell receptor beta chains were read from a single sample in a study of T cells in Graves' hyperthyroidism and ophthalmopathy. One entry per CDR3 protein, called by TCRdb with MiXCR from the multiplex PCR reads. The sample holds some 490,000 distinct CDR3 sequences, 20% to 25% seen once. Specimen: blood. These receptors all come from a woman in her seventies with Graves' ophthalmopathy. The CDR3 runs from the conserved cysteine through the conserved F or W. Fields, in order: clone size, D gene, V gene, CDR3 length, J gene, CDR3 protein, CDR3 DNA. A D gene is named only where the DNA matches it firmly. The listing skips clone size in some rows; elsewhere it reads once, few, many or a size class.

size: -; D: -; V: TRBV6-2/TRBV6-3; length: 13; J: TRBJ2-2; CDR3: CASIRKNTGELFF; DNA: TGTGCCAGCATTCGTAAGAACACCGGGGAGCTGTTTTTT
size: -; D: -; V: TRBV9; length: 18; J: TRBJ2-2; CDR3: CAISPADVRYRNTGELFF; DNA: TGTGCCATCAGCCCCGCGGATGTAAGGTACCGGAACACCGGGGAGCTGTTTTTT
size: few; D: -; V: TRBV6-2/TRBV6-3; length: 15; J: TRBJ2-2; CDR3: CASSYSDGTTGELFF; DNA: TGTGCCAGCAGTTACTCGGACGGGACCACCGGGGAGCTGTTTTTT
size: few; D: -; V: TRBV29-1; length: 14; J: TRBJ2-7; CDR3: CSVYPGHRSEEQYF; DNA: TGCAGCGTTTATCCGGGACACCGGTCCGAGGAGCAGTACTTC
size: few; D: TRBD1; V: TRBV7-2; length: 15; J: TRBJ1-5; CDR3: CASSLGDRLNQPQHF; DNA: TGTGCCAGCAGCTTAGGGGACAGGCTGAATCAGCCCCAGCATTTT
size: -; D: -; V: TRBV5-1; length: 11; J: TRBJ2-5; CDR3: CASRAAETQYF; DNA: TGCGCCAGCCGCGCCGCGGAGACCCAGTACTTC
size: few; D: TRBD1; V: TRBV7-9; length: 12; J: TRBJ1-2; CDR3: CASAQGNYGYTF; DNA: TGTGCCAGCGCACAGGGGAACTATGGCTACACCTTC
size: many; D: -; V: TRBV6-1; length: 11; J: TRBJ2-7; CDR3: CASTSVYEQYF; DNA: TGTGCCAGCACGAGCGTCTACGAGCAGTACTTC
size: -; D: TRBD2; V: TRBV30; length: 15; J: TRBJ2-1; CDR3: CAWGTGTSGVNEQFF; DNA: TGTGCCTGGGGCACCGGGACTAGCGGGGTCAATGAGCAGTTCTTC
size: -; D: -; V: TRBV19; length: 12; J: TRBJ1-6; CDR3: CASSILGSHLHF; DNA: TGTGCCAGTAGTATTTTAGGGAGTCACCTCCACTTT
size: few; D: TRBD2; V: TRBV7-6; length: 16; J: TRBJ2-7; CDR3: CASSLISGRFSGEQYF; DNA: TGTGCCAGCAGCTTAATTAGCGGGAGGTTCTCCGGCGAGCAGTACTTC
size: -; D: -; V: TRBV28; length: 14; J: TRBJ1-2; CDR3: CASSFRSRLSGYTF; DNA: TGTGCCAGCAGTTTTCGATCCAGACTCTCTGGCTACACCTTC
size: -; D: -; V: TRBV24-1; length: 13; J: TRBJ1-2; CDR3: CATSDLRENGYTF; DNA: TGTGCCACCAGTGATTTAAGAGAGAATGGCTACACCTTC
size: few; D: -; V: TRBV2; length: 13; J: TRBJ2-1; CDR3: CASSGDGNNEQFF; DNA: TGTGCCAGCAGTGGGGACGGAAACAATGAGCAGTTCTTC
size: few; D: -; V: TRBV19; length: 17; J: TRBJ1-1; CDR3: CASINSAGLGGGTEAFF; DNA: TGTGCCAGTATAAATAGTGCGGGTTTAGGGGGAGGCACTGAAGCTTTCTTT
size: few; D: -; V: TRBV27; length: 13; J: TRBJ1-5; CDR3: CASSLNRNQPQHF; DNA: TGTGCCAGCAGTTTAAACCGAAATCAGCCCCAGCATTTT
size: -; D: -; V: TRBV10-3; length: 15; J: TRBJ2-1; CDR3: CAISDFGSSYNEQFF; DNA: TGTGCCATCAGTGACTTCGGGAGCTCCTACAATGAGCAGTTCTTC
size: -; D: -; V: TRBV6-1; length: 13; J: TRBJ2-1; CDR3: CASSEEAYNEQFF; DNA: TGCGCCAGCAGTGAGGAGGCATACAATGAGCAGTTCTTC
size: few; D: -; V: TRBV5-1; length: 17; J: TRBJ2-7; CDR3: CASSRTFQGMLDYEQYF; DNA: TGCGCCAGCAGCCGTACCTTCCAGGGGATGTTGGACTACGAGCAGTACTTC
size: -; D: TRBD2; V: TRBV9; length: 16; J: TRBJ2-7; CDR3: CASSVSSSGVSYEQYF; DNA: TGTGCCAGCAGCGTATCTTCTAGCGGGGTTAGCTACGAGCAGTACTTC
size: -; D: -; V: TRBV15; length: 14; J: TRBJ2-1; CDR3: CATSRGGVDNEQFF; DNA: TGTGCCACCAGCAGGGGCGGGGTAGACAATGAGCAGTTCTTC
size: -; D: -; V: TRBV20-1; length: 13; J: TRBJ2-1; CDR3: CSASKGVTNEQFF; DNA: TGCAGTGCTAGTAAAGGGGTCACCAATGAGCAGTTCTTC
size: few; D: TRBD1; V: TRBV19; length: 15; J: TRBJ1-5; CDR3: CASSSTGIAGQPQHF; DNA: TGTGCCAGTAGTTCGACAGGGATAGCGGGACAGCCCCAGCATTTT
size: -; D: TRBD1; V: TRBV9; length: 16; J: TRBJ2-5; CDR3: CASSDHRDRPQETQYF; DNA: TGTGCCAGCAGCGACCACCGGGACAGACCTCAAGAGACCCAGTACTTC
size: few; D: -; V: TRBV27; length: 12; J: TRBJ2-3; CDR3: CASRDRADTQYF; DNA: TGTGCCAGCAGGGATCGCGCAGATACGCAGTATTTT
size: many; D: -; V: TRBV28; length: 16; J: TRBJ2-5; CDR3: CASSLAPGQPQETQYF; DNA: TGTGCCAGCAGTTTAGCTCCGGGACAACCACAAGAGACCCAGTACTTC
size: few; D: -; V: TRBV7-2; length: 13; J: TRBJ2-5; CDR3: CASSFRTGETQYF; DNA: TGTGCCAGCAGCTTCCGGACGGGTGAGACCCAGTACTTC
size: many; D: -; V: TRBV28; length: 12; J: TRBJ1-2; CDR3: CASSLTYGGYTF; DNA: TGTGCCAGCAGTTTAACTTATGGGGGCTACACCTTC
size: -; D: TRBD1; V: TRBV12-3/TRBV12-4; length: 13; J: TRBJ2-3; CDR3: CVSRSTGTITQYF; DNA: TGTGTCAGCAGATCGACAGGGACAATTACGCAGTATTTT
size: -; D: -; V: TRBV6-6; length: 14; J: TRBJ2-1; CDR3: CASSYSTFLHPPFF; DNA: TGTGCCAGCAGTTACTCGACTTTCCTACACCCTCCGTTCTTC
size: few; D: -; V: TRBV2; length: 12; J: TRBJ2-2; CDR3: CASLRGDGELFF; DNA: TGTGCCAGCCTCAGGGGGGACGGGGAGCTGTTTTTT
size: few; D: -; V: TRBV25-1; length: 13; J: TRBJ1-1; CDR3: CASSGGVNTEAFF; DNA: TGTGCCAGCAGTGGCGGGGTGAACACTGAAGCTTTCTTT
size: -; D: TRBD1; V: TRBV6-2/TRBV6-3; length: 14; J: TRBJ2-1; CDR3: CASRRGTGDNEQFF; DNA: TGTGCCAGCAGAAGGGGGACAGGGGACAATGAGCAGTTCTTC
size: few; D: -; V: TRBV9; length: 18; J: TRBJ2-5; CDR3: CASSATHRGQGFQETQYF; DNA: TGTGCCAGCAGCGCTACCCACCGCGGCCAGGGGTTTCAGGAGACCCAGTACTTC
size: -; D: -; V: TRBV5-1; length: 12; J: TRBJ1-1; CDR3: CAGSKEGPEAFF; DNA: TGCGCCGGCAGCAAAGAGGGTCCTGAAGCTTTCTTT
size: many; D: -; V: TRBV19; length: 14; J: TRBJ1-1; CDR3: CASRARPGDTEAFF; DNA: TGTGCCAGTAGAGCGCGGCCCGGGGACACTGAAGCTTTCTTT
size: many; D: TRBD1; V: TRBV7-8; length: 15; J: TRBJ1-5; CDR3: CASSKGQGPNQPQHF; DNA: TGTGCCAGCAGCAAAGGACAGGGACCCAATCAGCCCCAGCATTTT
size: -; D: -; V: TRBV2; length: 11; J: TRBJ2-1; CDR3: CASSEWNEQSF; DNA: TGTGCCAGCAGTGAGTGGAATGAGCAGTCCTTC
size: -; D: TRBD1; V: TRBV19; length: 13; J: TRBJ1-1; CDR3: CASRVAGGWEAFF; DNA: TGTGCCAGTAGGGTCGCAGGGGGATGGGAAGCTTTCTTT
size: -; D: TRBD1; V: TRBV2; length: 14; J: TRBJ1-3; CDR3: CASGTGNSGNTIYF; DNA: TGTGCCAGCGGGACAGGCAACTCTGGAAACACCATATATTTT
size: -; D: -; V: TRBV3-2; length: 15; J: TRBJ2-7; CDR3: CASSPFQDRAYEQYF; DNA: TGTGCCAGCAGCCCCTTCCAGGACAGGGCCTACGAGCAGTACTTC
size: few; D: -; V: TRBV7-2; length: 13; J: TRBJ1-5; CDR3: CASSPKRAQPQHF; DNA: TGTGCCAGCAGCCCAAAACGGGCTCAGCCCCAGCATTTT
size: -; D: TRBD1; V: TRBV29-1; length: 11; J: TRBJ1-1; CDR3: CSVGTVPEAFF; DNA: TGCAGCGTAGGGACAGTCCCTGAAGCTTTCTTT
size: many; D: TRBD1; V: TRBV7-2; length: 15; J: TRBJ2-1; CDR3: CASSVGQGSYNEQFF; DNA: TGTGCCAGCAGCGTGGGACAGGGGTCCTACAATGAGCAGTTCTTC
size: few; D: TRBD1; V: TRBV29-1; length: 12; J: TRBJ1-2; CDR3: CSGGQTNYGYTF; DNA: TGCAGCGGGGGACAGACTAACTATGGCTACACCTTC
size: -; D: TRBD1; V: TRBV29-1; length: 13; J: TRBJ1-1; CDR3: CSVEPGQGVKAFF; DNA: TGCAGCGTCGAACCGGGACAGGGGGTTAAAGCTTTCTTT
size: -; D: TRBD1; V: TRBV7-9; length: 14; J: TRBJ2-7; CDR3: CASSRTGGIDEQYF; DNA: TGTGCCAGCAGCCGGACAGGGGGCATCGACGAGCAGTACTTC
size: few; D: -; V: TRBV7-9; length: 14; J: TRBJ1-2; CDR3: CASSLLGEDYGYTF; DNA: TGTGCCAGCAGCTTACTGGGGGAGGACTATGGCTACACCTTC
size: -; D: -; V: TRBV24-1; length: 12; J: TRBJ1-2; CDR3: CATSDGYYGYTF; DNA: TGTGCCACCAGTGACGGATACTATGGCTACACCTTC
size: many; D: TRBD1; V: TRBV5-1; length: 16; J: TRBJ2-2; CDR3: CASTQAGQGWTGELFF; DNA: TGCGCCAGCACCCAGGCGGGACAGGGTTGGACCGGGGAGCTGTTTTTT
size: -; D: -; V: TRBV5-5; length: 15; J: TRBJ1-5; CDR3: CASRMSDGHNQPQHF; DNA: TGTGCCAGCAGGATGAGTGACGGACACAATCAGCCCCAGCATTTT
size: -; D: TRBD1; V: TRBV7-2; length: 16; J: TRBJ1-5; CDR3: CASSLRGQDSNQPQHF; DNA: TGTGCCAGCAGCTTAAGGGGGCAGGACAGCAATCAGCCCCAGCATTTT
size: -; D: TRBD1; V: TRBV5-8; length: 15; J: TRBJ2-7; CDR3: CASSLSRTGAYEQYF; DNA: TGTGCCAGCAGCTTGAGTCGGACAGGGGCCTACGAGCAGTACTTC
size: few; D: -; V: TRBV27; length: 14; J: TRBJ1-6; CDR3: CASSWGGPNSPLHF; DNA: TGTGCCAGCAGTTGGGGCGGACCCAATTCACCCCTCCACTTT
size: -; D: -; V: TRBV19; length: 19; J: TRBJ2-2; CDR3: CASSIEDFYSLKTTGELFF; DNA: TGTGCCAGTAGTATAGAGGATTTTTACTCCTTGAAAACCACCGGGGAGCTGTTTTTT
size: many; D: -; V: TRBV28; length: 14; J: TRBJ2-7; CDR3: CASSFRGRFYEQYF; DNA: TGTGCCAGCAGTTTCAGGGGCCGATTTTACGAGCAGTACTTC
size: many; D: -; V: TRBV20-1; length: 16; J: TRBJ1-1; CDR3: CSARIAGGGGSTEAFF; DNA: TGCAGTGCTAGAATCGCGGGGGGAGGGGGGAGCACTGAAGCTTTCTTT
size: -; D: -; V: TRBV11-2; length: 16; J: TRBJ1-1; CDR3: CASSFLHPSGDTEAFF; DNA: TGTGCCAGCAGCTTCTTGCACCCCTCGGGGGACACTGAAGCTTTCTTT
size: few; D: -; V: TRBV6-9; length: 16; J: TRBJ1-2; CDR3: CASSPRRGPYFYGYTF; DNA: TGTGCCAGCAGCCCCAGGCGGGGGCCTTATTTCTATGGCTACACCTTC
size: few; D: -; V: TRBV28; length: 15; J: TRBJ2-1; CDR3: CASSELDPYTNEQFF; DNA: TGTGCCAGCTCCGAGCTGGACCCCTACACGAATGAGCAGTTCTTC